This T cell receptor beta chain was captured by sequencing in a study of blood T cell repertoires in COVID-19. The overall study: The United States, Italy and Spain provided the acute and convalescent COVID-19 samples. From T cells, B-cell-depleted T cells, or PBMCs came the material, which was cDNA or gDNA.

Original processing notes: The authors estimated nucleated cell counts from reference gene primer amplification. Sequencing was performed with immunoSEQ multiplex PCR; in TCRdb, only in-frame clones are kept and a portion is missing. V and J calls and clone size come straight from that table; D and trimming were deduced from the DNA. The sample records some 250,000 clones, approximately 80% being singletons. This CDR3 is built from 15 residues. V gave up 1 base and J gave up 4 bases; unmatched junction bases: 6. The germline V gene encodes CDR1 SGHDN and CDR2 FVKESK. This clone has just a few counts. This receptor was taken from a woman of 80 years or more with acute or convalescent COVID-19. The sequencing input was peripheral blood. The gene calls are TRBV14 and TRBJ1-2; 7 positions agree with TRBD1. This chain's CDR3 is CASSQAPQGGYGYTF. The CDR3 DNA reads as TGTGCCAGCAGCCAAGCTCCGCAGGGGGGCTATGGCTACACCTTC.